These 15 T cell receptor beta chains were sequenced from one sample in a study of shared clonotypes between healthy human individuals. The protocol was immunoSEQ multiplex PCR, while the TCRdb copy is restricted to in-frame clones and leaves out a portion. The sample records a few hundred thousand clones, around 87% being singletons. Input material: memory CD8+ T cells sorted from blood. The subset is: CD45RO+ cells pooled with CCR7-negative TemRA cells. These receptors were taken from a man aged 18-30 years in good health.

V gene TRBV4-1 combines with J gene TRBJ1-3, with D possibly being TRBD1 (5 bases). The CDR3 loop spans 15 amino acids. Germline CDR1 and CDR2: MGHRA and YSYEKL. V lost 4 bases and J 4 bases, leaving 14 bases between the germline ends. CDR3 coding DNA: TGCGCCAGCAGCCCCTGGGGGAGGGCCGGAAACACCATATATTTT. Translated: CASSPWGRAGNTIYF.

CDR3 coding DNA: TGTGCCATCAGTGAGTCCGGGGCCAACGTCCTGACTTTC. Protein product: CAISESGANVLTF. The rearrangement uses TRBV10-3 and TRBJ2-6; D gene uncertain. Trimming stripped 0 bases from V and 4 bases from J, with 1 base between. This CDR3 is built from 13 residues. Germline assignment: CDR1 ENHRY and CDR2 SYGVKD.

This chain connects TRBV6-6 to TRBJ2-1; D perhaps matches TRBD2 (5 bases). The CDR3 length is 13 residues. The V gene lost 4 bases and the J gene lost 10 bases, with 14 bases spanning the gap. Germline-derived CDR1 and CDR2 are MNHNY and SVGAGI (reference sequence). DNA for the CDR3: TGTGCCAGCAGTTCTATAGCGCTGTCCGAGCAGTTCTTC. Its protein is CASSSIALSEQFF.

The chain employs TRBV23-1 and TRBJ1-6; D is unclear. TRBV23-1 is an ORF, with its function uncertain. The CDR3 has 13 amino acids. Trimming stripped 8 bases from V and 5 bases from J, with 10 bases between. CDR3 in amino acids: CASPRRNNSPLHF. The CDR3, as DNA: TGCGCCAGCCCCCGACGGAATAATTCACCCCTCCACTTT.

This sequence joins TRBV4-3 and TRBJ1-2, with D unclear. V lost 1 base and J lost 4, with 10 bases in between. The CDR3 consists of 14 residues. Germline V lookup: CDR1 LGHNA, CDR2 YSLEER. CDR3: CASSQGLGGYGYTF. The CDR3 nucleotides read TGCGCCAGCAGCCAAGGCCTCGGAGGCTATGGCTACACCTTC.

This chain uses TRBV2 with TRBJ1-1, with no clear D. V was clipped by 4 bases and J by 1 base, with 4 bases between them. CDR3 length: 12 residues. CDR1 and CDR2 (germline): SNHLY, FYNNEI. The CDR3 DNA sequence: TGTGCCAGCAGTGCACCGAACACTGAAGCTTTCTTT. Translated, it gives CASSAPNTEAFF.

In its sample, this clone was seen a few times. This rearrangement joins TRBV4-1 to TRBJ1-1; TRBD1 is a possible D gene (5 bases). This CDR3 is built from 15 residues. Germline V gene data show CDR1 as MGHRA and CDR2 as YSYEKL. The germline V and J ends were trimmed by 0 bases and 6 bases, with 14 bases remaining between them. The CDR3 DNA reads as TGCGCCAGCAGCCAAGATCCGGGGGGTGGGGCTGAAGCTTTCTTT. Amino acids: CASSQDPGGGAEAFF.

The rearrangement uses TRBV6-1 and TRBJ2-1; D gene uncertain. With 2 bases removed from V and 0 bases from J, the gap between germline ends came to 5 bases. The CDR3 is 14 amino acids. Looked up from germline, CDR1 is MNHNS and CDR2 is SASEGT. This CDR3 is CASSEQDSYNEQFF. The CDR3 DNA is TGTGCCAGCAGTGAACAGGACTCCTACAATGAGCAGTTCTTC.

The rearrangement joins TRBV30 to TRBJ2-2; D not certain. Deletions cut 0 bases from V and 2 bases from J, with 4 bases between. CDR3 size: 13 residues. CDR1 is GTSNPN and CDR2 is SVGIG in the germline V gene (reference sequence). As DNA, the CDR3 is TGTGCCTGGAGTGTAACTAACACCGGGGAGCTGTTTTTT. This encodes CAWSVTNTGELFF.

CDR3: CASSVEAQSYNEQFF. The CDR3 bases are TGTGCCAGCAGCGTAGAAGCACAGAGCTACAATGAGCAGTTCTTC. This chain joins TRBV9 and TRBJ2-1; D uncertain. Germline V lookup: CDR1 SGDLS, CDR2 YYNGEE. Trimming left V 0 bases short and J 3 bases short, with 10 bases between. The CDR3 is 15 amino acids.

This sequence joins TRBV27 and TRBJ2-3; D is possibly TRBD1 or TRBD2 (6 bases each). The length of the CDR3 is 15 residues. V dropped 10 bases and J dropped 0 bases, with 17 bases sitting between them. CDR1 and CDR2 from the germline V gene are MNHEY and SMNVEV (reference sequence). The CDR3 region is CATSGGGPSTDTQYF. Here the CDR3 DNA reads TGTGCCACCTCCGGGGGCGGGCCTAGCACAGATACGCAGTATTTT.

This chain uses TRBV13 with TRBJ2-7; perhaps TRBD2 as D (6 bases). Germline lookup yields CDR1 PRHDT and CDR2 FYEKMQ (reference sequence). CDR3 size: 15 residues. Trimming shortened V by 8 bases and J by 0 bases, and 17 bases separated the two germline ends. The CDR3 sequence: CASAKLAASSYEQYF. The CDR3 bases are TGTGCCAGCGCCAAATTAGCGGCTAGCTCCTACGAGCAGTACTTC. Combining the CDR3 with reference TRBV13 and TRBJ2-7 gives the whole variable domain AAGVIQSPRHLIKEKRETATLKCYPIPRHDTVYWYQQGPGQDPQFLISFYEKMQSDKGSIPDRFSAQQFSDYHSELNMSSLELGDSALYFCASAKLAASSYEQYFGPGTRLTVT.

This clone is a singleton in its sample. The chain is built from TRBV2 and TRBJ1-2; no clear D gene. Trimming stripped 2 bases from V and 8 bases from J, with 15 bases between. Germline CDR1 and CDR2: SNHLY and FYNNEI. The CDR3 spans 14 residues. The DNA of the CDR3 is TGTGCCAGCAGTGAATTTCACGTTCTCTGGGGCTACACCTTC. Translation: CASSEFHVLWGYTF.

By share, this clone counts as medium-sized. CDR3 nucleotides: TGTGCCAGCAGTGAAGGGTCCGGGACAGGGAGTCCCTACGAGCAGTACTTC. This encodes CASSEGSGTGSPYEQYF. The chain combines TRBV6-1 with TRBJ2-7; 9 bases map to TRBD1. Germline assignment: CDR1 MNHNS and CDR2 SASEGT. V shed 1 base and J 2 bases; nucleotides not matched to a gene: 9. The CDR3 loop spans 17 amino acids.

The chain couples TRBV11-2 to TRBJ2-7, with D hard to call. From germline, CDR1 is SGHAT and CDR2 FQNNGV. V lost 1 base and J 2 bases, leaving 9 bases between the germline ends. This CDR3 has 14 amino acids. CDR3 loop: CASSLVGYAYEQYF. The CDR3 DNA reads TGTGCCAGCAGCTTAGTAGGTTACGCCTACGAGCAGTACTTC.